Each of the 4 T cell receptor beta chains below was sequenced from the same sample in a study of post-analysis software for immune sequencing data. The study, taken as a whole, reports: Controls had lower frequencies than patients of roughly five TRBV segments, which included TRBV5-6, TRBV5-1 and TRBV20-1.

What these receptors recognize is not known. Built from TCR beta cDNA, the libraries had unique molecular identifiers in them. From the PCR reads, TCRdb called clonotypes with MiXCR, one entry per CDR3 protein. The sample shows 750,000 to 950,000 distinct CDR3 sequences, more than 45% of them seen only once. Sequencing used blood. These receptors were collected from a girl aged 5-17 years with multiple sclerosis.

The chain carries TRBV20-1 and TRBJ2-7; D unresolved. Germline V gives CDR1 DFQATT, CDR2 SNEGSKA (reference sequence). Trimming pared 3 bases from V and 2 bases from J, leaving 17 bases between. This CDR3 region has 15 residues. CDR3: CSASLSGLSPYEQYF. In nucleotides, the CDR3 is TGCAGTGCTAGCCTTTCCGGATTGTCCCCCTACGAGCAGTACTTC.

This clonotype came up a few times. The V gene is TRBV5-1, the J gene TRBJ2-7; 7 bases match TRBD1. The CDR3 is made up of 16 amino acids. The J segment lost 2 bases and the V segment lost 0 bases, leaving 8 bases of the junction unmatched. Germline CDR1 SGHRS, CDR2 YFSETQ. Here the CDR3 DNA reads TGCGCCAGCAGCTTGGCTTCGGACAGGTTTGCCTACGAGCAGTACTTC. Encoded protein: CASSLASDRFAYEQYF.

The chain recombines TRBV6-5 with TRBJ2-7; D unclear. Trimming cost V 5 bases and J 0 bases, with 17 bases left between them. The CDR3 is 16 residues long. Germline loops: CDR1 MNHEY, CDR2 SVGAGI. The DNA for the CDR3 is TGTGCCAGCAGTCCTCTTTGGAGCTTGAGCTCCTACGAGCAGTACTTC. Its translation is CASSPLWSLSSYEQYF.

This clonotype has only a few counts. The chain combines TRBV7-2 with TRBJ2-7; 7 nucleotides agree with TRBD2. This CDR3 spans 14 amino acids. V was clipped by 5 bases and J by 6 bases; unmatched bases: 10. The germline V gene encodes CDR1 SGHTA and CDR2 FQGNSA. CDR3 DNA sequence: TGTGCCAGCAGCCGGGTTGGGGGAGGGATCGAGCAGTACTTC. This translates into CASSRVGGGIEQYF.